The rows below give T cell receptor beta chains drawn from one sample of a study of blood T cell repertoires in COVID-19. Profiled with immunoSEQ multiplex PCR; TCRdb holds only in-frame clones, not every one. This table has 180,000 or so clones, just over 85% appearing once. The sequenced sample consisted of peripheral blood. The receptors were sampled from a man between 60 and 75 years old with acute or convalescent COVID-19. CDR3s include the opening cysteine and the closing phenylalanine or tryptophan. A D gene is named only where the DNA matches it firmly. Rows may omit the clone size; those that give it use once, few, many or a size class.

>15|TRBJ1-2|once|.|TRBV5-4
TGTGCCAGCAGCACGCCGGGTCTCCGGTACTATGGCTACACCTTC
CASSTPGLRYYGYTF
>12|TRBJ1-2|.|.|TRBV29-1
TGCAGCGTTGGTGGGGGGAGTTATGGCTACACCTTC
CSVGGGSYGYTF
>15|TRBJ2-1|few|TRBD2|TRBV7-3
TGTGCCAGCAGCTCAGTAGCGGGAGTGGGAAATGAGCAGTTCTTC
CASSSVAGVGNEQFF
>15|TRBJ1-5|.|.|TRBV2
TGTGCCAGCAGCCCCGATGGAGGGAATTTCCAACCCCAGCATTTT
CASSPDGGNFQPQHF
>16|TRBJ2-3|once|TRBD2|TRBV7-2
TGTGCCAGCAGCTTAGCGGGGGGGGGAGGCACAGATACGCAGTATTTT
CASSLAGGGGTDTQYF
>15|TRBJ1-4|.|.|TRBV28
TGTGCCAGCAGGAATAGCAGAGTTCTTAATGAAAAACTGTTTTTT
CASRNSRVLNEKLFF
>12|TRBJ1-2|.|TRBD1|TRBV29-1
TGCAGCGTTGGACAGGGGGCTGGGGGCTACACCTTC
CSVGQGAGGYTF
>14|TRBJ2-1|.|TRBD2|TRBV9
TGTGCCAGCAGCGTAGGGCGGGAGTACAATGAGCAGTTCTTC
CASSVGREYNEQFF
>15|TRBJ1-4|.|TRBD1|TRBV5-1
TGCGCCAGCAGCCTAGATAAGGACAGGGGGGAAAAACTGTTTTTT
CASSLDKDRGEKLFF
>14|TRBJ1-2|.|.|TRBV19
TGTGCCAGTAGCTTCTTCAGGGATAACTATGGCTACACCTTC
CASSFFRDNYGYTF
>14|TRBJ1-2|.|TRBD1|TRBV19
TGTGCCAGTAGTATCCTACAGGGGGGCTATGGCTACACCTTC
CASSILQGGYGYTF
>15|TRBJ2-1|.|TRBD1|TRBV24-1
TGTGCCACCAGTGACCGGGACAGTTCTTACAATGAGCAGTTCTTC
CATSDRDSSYNEQFF
>18|TRBJ2-7|.|TRBD2|TRBV30
TGTGCCTGGAGTGAGGCTAGCTGGGCGGGAGGGCCCTCGTACGAGCAGTACTTC
CAWSEASWAGGPSYEQYF
>15|TRBJ2-1|.|TRBD2|TRBV5-1
TGCGCCAGCAGCCTTGGACTAGCGGGAGTGTATGAGCAGTTCTTC
CASSLGLAGVYEQFF
>15|TRBJ1-1|once|TRBD1|TRBV7-3
TGTGCCAGCAGCCCCTCAGGGGGAAAGAACACTGAAGCTTTCTTT
CASSPSGGKNTEAFF
>13|TRBJ1-5|.|.|TRBV12-3/TRBV12-4
TGTGCCAGCAGTTTAGTCGGGGATCAGCCCCAGCATTTT
CASSLVGDQPQHF
>14|TRBJ1-1|.|.|TRBV11-2
TGTGCCAGCACGCTTCAACAGGGCGTCACTGAAGCTTTCTTT
CASTLQQGVTEAFF
>13|TRBJ1-4|few|.|TRBV19
TGTGCCTCCACGGGGGGGGGCACTGAAAAACTGTTTTTT
CASTGGGTEKLFF
>15|TRBJ2-3|.|.|TRBV7-2
TGTGCCAGCAGCTTAGTCTCACTGGCGGCAGATACGCAGTATTTT
CASSLVSLAADTQYF
>12|TRBJ1-2|.|.|TRBV27
TGTGCCAGCAGTCGCCCAGGGTATGGCTACACCTTC
CASSRPGYGYTF
>18|TRBJ2-7|.|TRBD2|TRBV7-3
TGTGCCAGCAGCCCTAGCGGGGGACTTTTCGTGGGTGGGAACGAGCAGTACTTC
CASSPSGGLFVGGNEQYF
>19|TRBJ2-1|.|TRBD2|TRBV2
TGTGCCAGCAGTCTTGGACTAGCGGGAGGTACCAGGTCCTACAATGAGCAGTTCTTC
CASSLGLAGGTRSYNEQFF
>13|TRBJ1-5|.|.|TRBV6-5
TGTGCCAGCAGTTACTCCCCCCGTCTGCCCCAGCATTTT
CASSYSPRLPQHF
>14|TRBJ1-2|.|.|TRBV3-1/TRBV3-2
TGTGCCAGCAGCCCAGCCATGGGGAGCTTTCGCTACACCTTC
CASSPAMGSFRYTF
>16|TRBJ1-3|.|TRBD1|TRBV18
TGTGCCAGCTCCCAAGCCCGGGACAGGGCTGGAAACACCATATATTTT
CASSQARDRAGNTIYF
>14|TRBJ2-1|.|TRBD2|TRBV7-9
TGTTCCAGCGGGAGGCCAATTTCCTACAATGAGCAGTTCTTC
CSSGRPISYNEQFF
>14|TRBJ2-7|.|TRBD1|TRBV3-1/TRBV3-2
TGTGCCAGCAGCCGACAGGGATACTCCTACGAGCAGTACTTC
CASSRQGYSYEQYF
>15|TRBJ2-4|.|TRBD1|TRBV6-5
TGTGCCAGCAGTTACGGACAGGTAGCCAAAAACATTCAGTACTTC
CASSYGQVAKNIQYF
>18|TRBJ2-2|.|TRBD1|TRBV27
TGTGCCAGCAGTTTCAGGGGGCAGGTAGCTCGGAACACCGGGGAGCTGTTTTTT
CASSFRGQVARNTGELFF
>15|TRBJ1-5|.|TRBD1|TRBV6-2/TRBV6-3
TGTGCCAGCAGCCGGCCGACAGGGCTCGATCAGCCCCAGCATTTT
CASSRPTGLDQPQHF
>15|TRBJ1-1|.|.|TRBV19
TGTGCCAGTAGCACCACGGACGGCCTGGGGTTTGGGAGGATCTTT
CASSTTDGLGFGRIF
>18|TRBJ2-4|.|TRBD2|TRBV7-9
TGTGCCAGCAGCTTTTTGGCTAGCGGGAGTCTGGCCAAAAACATTCAGTACTTC
CASSFLASGSLAKNIQYF
>15|TRBJ1-2|.|TRBD1|TRBV19
TGTGCCAGTAGTCCACCGGGACAGGGTTTGTATGGCTACACCTTC
CASSPPGQGLYGYTF
>16|TRBJ2-3|.|.|TRBV9
TGTGCCAGCAGCGTAGGGACTCCCGTTGGCCCAGATACGCAGTATTTT
CASSVGTPVGPDTQYF
>15|TRBJ2-7|.|.|TRBV7-9
TGTGCCAGCAGCTCGTGGGACACCGGTCGTAGCGAGCAGTACTTC
CASSSWDTGRSEQYF
>16|TRBJ1-4|.|.|TRBV18
TGTGCCAGCTCACCACCGCGGGACGCAGCTAATGAAAAACTGTTTTTT
CASSPPRDAANEKLFF
>14|TRBJ2-7|.|TRBD2|TRBV11-2
TGTGCCAGCAGCTTCAGGCTAGCGGTAAACGAGCAGTACTTC
CASSFRLAVNEQYF
>16|TRBJ1-5|.|.|TRBV7-8
TGTGCCAGCACCAATTACACATTTTTTAGCAATCAGCCCCAGCATTTT
CASTNYTFFSNQPQHF
>15|TRBJ1-3|.|TRBD1|TRBV7-2
TGTGCCAGCAGCCTGGACAGGGGATTTGCGAACACCATATATTTT
CASSLDRGFANTIYF
>20|TRBJ1-5|.|.|TRBV21-1
TGTGCCAGCAGCAAAGATTATCGGACAGGGGACCCATATAGCAATCAGCCCCAGCATTTT
CASSKDYRTGDPYSNQPQHF
>15|TRBJ1-6|.|TRBD1|TRBV7-2
TGTGCCAGCAGCCCACGGGACAGACTTAATTCACCCCTCCACTTT
CASSPRDRLNSPLHF
>13|TRBJ1-2|.|TRBD1|TRBV2
TGTGCCTGCCCCCGGGACAGGGTTTATGGCTACACCTTC
CACPRDRVYGYTF
>14|TRBJ1-3|.|.|TRBV9
TGTGCCAGCAGCTCAACAGGGTTTGGAAACACCATATATTTT
CASSSTGFGNTIYF
>15|TRBJ2-2|.|.|TRBV3-1/TRBV3-2
TGTGCCAGCAGCCAAGCCAGACTAGGGCCCGGGGAGCTGTTTTTT
CASSQARLGPGELFF
>14|TRBJ2-5|.|.|TRBV3-1/TRBV3-2
TGTGCCAGCAGCCGACGGGAGTTTAGGGAGACCCAGTACTTC
CASSRREFRETQYF
>17|TRBJ2-7|.|.|TRBV15
TGTGCCACCAGCAGAGCCCCAGCCCGCGGACTGACTTACGAGCAGTACTTC
CATSRAPARGLTYEQYF
>14|TRBJ1-2|.|.|TRBV18
TGTGCCAGCTCCCCGTCCGGGGATTACTATGGCTACACCTTC
CASSPSGDYYGYTF
>13|TRBJ1-4|.|.|TRBV29-1
TGCAGCGTTGCGCGACAGGCAGGTGAAAAACTGTTTTTT
CSVARQAGEKLFF
>16|TRBJ1-1|once|.|TRBV28
TGTGCCAGCATCCCTCGGCCGGGGACGGGAGACACTGAAGCTTTCTTT
CASIPRPGTGDTEAFF
>18|TRBJ1-1|.|.|TRBV19
TGTGCCAGTAGTACGCCCCGGGGGAGGGGGGCATTGAACACTGAAGCTTTCTTT
CASSTPRGRGALNTEAFF
>15|TRBJ1-1|.|TRBD1|TRBV7-6
TGTGCCAGCAGTCCCCCGGGCCAGGGGGCCACTGAAGCTTTCTTT
CASSPPGQGATEAFF
>15|TRBJ1-2|.|.|TRBV28
TGTGCCAGCAGTTTATATGACAGTACTAACTATGGCTACACCTTC
CASSLYDSTNYGYTF
>13|TRBJ1-5|.|.|TRBV7-9
TGTGCCAGCAGCCAAAGTGCGGGTGCGCCCCAGCATTTT
CASSQSAGAPQHF
>14|TRBJ1-2|.|.|TRBV19
TGTGCCAGTAGTATACCACAGGGAAGGGGAGGCTACACCTTC
CASSIPQGRGGYTF
>17|TRBJ1-5|.|TRBD1|TRBV6-1
TGTGCCAGCAGTGAAGCGAGGGACAGGGGTGGCAATCAGCCCCAGCATTTT
CASSEARDRGGNQPQHF
>18|TRBJ2-7|once|TRBD2|TRBV7-9
TGTGCCAGCAGCGAACCCGGACTAGCGGGAGGGATTACCTACGAGCAGTACTTC
CASSEPGLAGGITYEQYF
>14|TRBJ1-1|.|TRBD1|TRBV14
TGTGCCAGCAGCCAAGTAACAGGGGAGACTGAAGCTTTCTTT
CASSQVTGETEAFF
>18|TRBJ1-6|.|.|TRBV7-9
TGTGCCAGCAGCTTTGGTGGCGACTTAAGCTCCTATAATTCACCCCTCCACTTT
CASSFGGDLSSYNSPLHF
>13|TRBJ2-3|.|TRBD2|TRBV3-1/TRBV3-2
TGTGCCAGCAGTGCGGGAGGGCAGGATACGCAGTATTTT
CASSAGGQDTQYF
>14|TRBJ2-5|.|.|TRBV28
TGTGCCAGCACTCCTAGGGGCGGCTCGGAGACCCAGTACTTC
CASTPRGGSETQYF